This T cell receptor beta chain was recorded in a study of regulatory T cells in long-lasting Graves disease. Time point of the sample: newly diagnosed GD, antithyroid drugs for less than 3 months. The TCR library was made from RNA extracted from PBMCs. Relying on iRepertoire HTBI primers and Arm-PCR of CDR3 regions, the team built TCR beta libraries. TCRdb recomputed calls from the multiplex PCR reads with MiXCR, one row per CDR3 protein. The sample comprises about 440,000 distinct CDR3 sequences, around 14% of which are singletons, and approximately 15% rests with the top ten. Separately, the same data were catalogued under a study of T cells in Graves' hyperthyroidism and ophthalmopathy. Per that study: Patients with uncontrolled infections, other autoimmune diseases, pregnancy or lactation were excluded. Model output signaled ophthalmopathy a median roughly 6 months ahead of onset.

The material sequenced was peripheral blood mononuclear cells (PBMCs), taken at new diagnosis, from a patient treated with antithyroid drugs. The source is a woman aged 30 to 39 with Graves disease.

In nucleotides, the CDR3 is TGCGCCAGCTCTTCCGGGACTAGCGGCACCGGGGAGCTGTTTTTT. Translation gives CASSSGTSGTGELFF. This chain joins TRBV5-1 and TRBJ2-2; 11 bases are shared with TRBD2. The V and J ends lost 7 bases and 4 bases, in that order; junction bases with no gene match: 6. There are 15 residues in the CDR3. CDR1 and CDR2 (germline): SGHRS, YFSETQ. Filled out from reference TRBV5-1 and TRBJ2-2, the complete variable domain reads KAGVTQTPRYLIKTRGQQVTLSCSPISGHRSVSWYQQTPGQGLQFLFEYFSETQRNKGNFPGRFSGRQFSNSRSEMNVSTLELGDSALYLCASSSGTSGTGELFFGEGSRLTVL.